This note documents a single T cell receptor (beta chain) sequence. This CDR3 has 13 residues. The germline V and J ends were trimmed by 5 bases and 5 bases, with 7 bases remaining between them. Germline V gene sequence: CDR1 SGHNT, CDR2 YENEEA. The data belong to a study of blood T cell repertoires in COVID-19. Clones were sequenced by immunoSEQ multiplex PCR, and TCRdb holds only the in-frame ones, with some missing. The sample lists some 260,000 clones; about 80% were seen once. The chain uses TRBV11-3 and TRBJ2-6; no reliable D call. The sample taken for sequencing was PBMCs or T cells enriched from blood (not recorded which). The TCR was taken from a man younger than 45 with acute COVID-19. The CDR3 loop is CASSLLRANVLTF. DNA for the CDR3: TGTGCCAGCAGCCTTCTCCGGGCCAACGTCCTGACTTTC.